The 9 T cell receptor beta chains given below trace back to one sample, sequenced in a study of metastatic and nonmetastatic thyroid tumors (dated by TCRdb to 2020 to 2022). No treatment had been received by any patient before thyroid surgery. Library preparation used PCR. Instrument on record: Illumina HiSeq 4000. The public reads were reanalyzed by TCRdb: fastp trimming at Q25, MiXCR alignment, in-frame beta chains only. This sample lists tens of thousands of clones; about a quarter were detected once. Roughly 5.3% of the sample is in the top ten clones. The sequencing input was tumor tissue. The receptor source for this set is a female donor with papillary thyroid cancer or a benign thyroid nodule (not recorded which). Some clones in this sample may be carry-over from other donors' samples.

The sample holds a few counts of this clone. At one end, the junction sequence differs from germline, possibly due to a read error. The chain combines TRBV6-2 or TRBV6-3 with TRBJ2-3, with 13 bases aligning to TRBD2. Per the germline V gene, CDR1 is MNHEY and CDR2 is SVGEGT. The CDR3 sequence is 17 residues long. The CDR3 sequence: CASRPQTSGGSTDKQYF. The CDR3, as DNA: TGTGCCAGCAGACCTCAGACTAGCGGGGGGAGCACAGATAAGCAGTATTTT.

This clone occurred a few times. One end of the junction fails to match germline, which may point to a read error. The chain employs TRBV6-2 or TRBV6-3 and TRBJ1-2; D is uncertain. The CDR3 length is 13 residues. CDR1 is MNHEY, CDR2 SVGEGT, per germline. The DNA for the CDR3 is TGTGGCAGCACCCCTGGAGAGGCCGGGGGCTACACCTTC. It specifies CGSTPGEAGGYTF.

At least ten counts were recorded for this clone. This chain uses TRBV3-1 with TRBJ2-5; 7 nucleotides line up with TRBD1. Germline V gene lookup returns CDR1 LGHDT and CDR2 YNNKEL (reference sequence). V lost 2 bases, J lost 5 bases, and 11 bases stayed unmatched. CDR3 length: 16 residues. DNA of the CDR3: TGTGCCAGCAGCCAACGCCGGGCGGCCAGGGGGGAGACCCAGTACTTC. Amino acid sequence: CASSQRRAARGETQYF.

This clone was counted at least ten times. CDR3 sequence reads: CASTKDGASGNTIYF. The CDR3 nucleotides are TGTGCCAGCACCAAGGACGGTGCCTCTGGAAACACCATATATTTT. The V gene is TRBV9, the J gene TRBJ1-3; D is unresolved. Germline V lookup: CDR1 SGDLS, CDR2 YYNGEE. V lost 6 bases and J lost 0, with 13 bases in between. The CDR3 length is 15 residues.

This clone appeared many times. The chain combines TRBV27 with TRBJ1-6; 7 bases match TRBD1. CDR1 is MNHEY and CDR2 is SMNVEV in the germline V gene (reference sequence). After removal of 7 bases from V and 10 bases from J, the junction contained 10 bases not matched to a gene. The CDR3 is 14 residues long. The chain's CDR3 is CASMRGRGESPLHF. The CDR3 DNA follows: TGTGCCAGCATGAGGGGCAGGGGGGAATCACCCCTCCACTTT.

Details on this clone: A much larger clone differs by one base, so this may be a read error. Other DNA sequences of this sample code for an identical CDR3. This chain joins TRBV3-1 and TRBJ2-7, with D possibly TRBD2 on 6 matching bases. The CDR3 has 15 amino acids. Trimming pared 3 bases from V and 7 bases from J, leaving 19 bases between. In germline, CDR1 is LGHDT, CDR2 YNNKEL (reference sequence). The CDR3, as DNA: TGTGCCAGCAGCCAGGGTATTGGCGGGGCGGGGGAGCAGTACTTC. Its protein is CASSQGIGGAGEQYF.

This clone was counted a few times. J is TRBJ1-4 and V is TRBV6-1; weak D call: TRBD1 (6 bases). The V end was cut by 1 base, the J end by 5 bases, with 11 bases between. CDR1 and CDR2 (germline): MNHNS, SASEGT. The CDR3 is 15 amino acids. CDR3 coding DNA: TGTGCCAGCAGTGAAGTCGGGGGCAAGAATGAAAAACTGTTTTTT. This codes for CASSEVGGKNEKLFF.

The rearrangement uses TRBV20-1 and TRBJ2-5, with TRBD2 matching over 7 bases. The CDR3 has 14 amino acids. The germline V gene encodes CDR1 DFQATT and CDR2 SNEGSKA (reference sequence). Trimming at V came to 6 bases and at J to 8 bases, leaving 15 bases not matched to a gene. In DNA, the CDR3 is TGCAGTGCGCGTCTAGCGGTGGGGCCTGAAACCCAGTACTTC. Residues: CSARLAVGPETQYF.

In its sample, this clone was seen many times. The chain carries TRBV15 and TRBJ2-5; 7 nucleotides match TRBD1. Trimming cost V 4 bases and J 4 bases; bases outside gene matches: 3. CDR3 size: 13 residues. Per the germline V gene, CDR1 is LNHNV and CDR2 is YYDKDF (reference sequence). The CDR3 loop reads CATSMTGRETQYF. The CDR3 DNA follows: TGTGCCACCAGCATGACAGGGCGAGAGACCCAGTACTTC.